The next 4 T cell receptor beta chains were all read from a single sample in a study of cytotoxic CD8 clonotypes in ibrutinib-treated CLL. The table came from immunoSEQ multiplex PCR; TCRdb's copy has only in-frame clones and leaves some out. Seen here are around 140,000 clones, 70% to 80% observed once, and the top ten hold about 5%. Sequenced here: PBMCs, sampled after 24 months of ibrutinib treatment. Receptors were obtained from a human donor with chronic lymphocytic leukemia.

The V and J genes are TRBV7-3 and TRBJ2-2; D not certain. The CDR3 is 15 amino acids. Germline-derived CDR1 and CDR2 are SGHTA and FQGTGA. The V gene lost 5 bases and the J gene lost 5 bases, with 15 bases spanning the gap. This CDR3 is CASSADPPRTGELFF. CDR3 nucleotides: TGTGCCAGCAGCGCGGACCCTCCGCGAACCGGGGAGCTGTTTTTT. The variable domain in full, completed from reference TRBV7-3 and TRBJ2-2, reads GAGVSQTPSNKVTEKGKYVELRCDPISGHTALYWYRQSLGQGPEFLIYFQGTGAADDSGLPNDRFFAVRPEGSVSTLKIQRTERGDSAVYLCASSADPPRTGELFFGEGSRLTVL.

The gene calls are TRBV6-6 and TRBJ2-7; 9 bases align to TRBD2. In germline, CDR1 is MNHNY, CDR2 SVGAGI (reference sequence). CDR3 length: 14 amino acids. The trim removed 6 bases at V and 7 bases at J, leaving 10 bases unmatched. The CDR3 spells CASSPLAGGGEQYF. The CDR3 bases are TGTGCCAGCAGCCCACTAGCGGGCGGTGGGGAGCAGTACTTC.

This clone was observed once. The chain recombines TRBV28 with TRBJ2-7; the D is unclear. The V gene lost 2 bases and the J gene lost 3 bases, with 8 bases spanning the gap. Per germline, CDR1 MDHEN and CDR2 SYDVKM. The CDR3 is 13 amino acids. CDR3 sequence (DNA): TGTGCCAGCAGTTTAGGGCCAAGCTACGAGCAGTACTTC. Translating gives CASSLGPSYEQYF.

This chain uses TRBV2 with TRBJ2-3, with 9 positions matching TRBD2. The CDR3 runs to 15 residues. The V gene end was trimmed by 10 bases and the J gene end by 4 bases; junction bases not matched to a gene: 12. In germline, CDR1 is SNHLY, CDR2 FYNNEI. The CDR3 region has the DNA TGTGCCACGCGCGGGCCCAGCGGGAGGCCAGATACGCAGTATTTT. Translation: CATRGPSGRPDTQYF.